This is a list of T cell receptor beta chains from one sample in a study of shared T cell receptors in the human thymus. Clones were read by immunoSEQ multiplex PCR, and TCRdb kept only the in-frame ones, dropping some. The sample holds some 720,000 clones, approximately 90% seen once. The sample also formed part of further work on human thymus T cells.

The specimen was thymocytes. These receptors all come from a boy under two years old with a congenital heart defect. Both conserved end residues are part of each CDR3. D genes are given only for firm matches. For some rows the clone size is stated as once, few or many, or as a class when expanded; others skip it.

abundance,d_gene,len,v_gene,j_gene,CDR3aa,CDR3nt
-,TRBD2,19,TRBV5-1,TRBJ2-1,CASSLGLAGNPSSYNEQFF,TGCGCCAGCAGCTTGGGGCTAGCGGGAAACCCTAGCTCCTACAATGAGCAGTTCTTC
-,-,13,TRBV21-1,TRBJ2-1,CARGTSEYNEQFF,TGTGCCAGAGGGACTAGCGAGTACAATGAGCAGTTCTTC
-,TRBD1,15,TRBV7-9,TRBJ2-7,CASSGTMDREFEQYF,TGTGCCAGCAGCGGAACTATGGACAGGGAGTTCGAGCAGTACTTC
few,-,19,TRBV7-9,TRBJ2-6,CASSLDYWAGEGGANVLTF,TGTGCCAGCAGCTTAGACTATTGGGCAGGGGAAGGTGGGGCCAACGTCCTGACTTTC
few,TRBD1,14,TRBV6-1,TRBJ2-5,CASSETGSVETQYF,TGTGCCAGCAGTGAGACAGGGTCTGTAGAGACCCAGTACTTC
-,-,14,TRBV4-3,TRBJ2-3,CASSQGRGGATQYF,TGCGCCAGCAGCCAAGGACGAGGGGGGGCTACGCAGTATTTT
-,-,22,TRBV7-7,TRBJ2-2,CASRFESSAARPLPGYTGELFF,TGTGCCAGCAGATTTGAATCGTCAGCAGCTCGACCGCTGCCGGGGTACACCGGGGAGCTGTTTTTT
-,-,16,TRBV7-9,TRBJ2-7,CATVGPALSGSYEQYF,TGTGCCACCGTTGGGCCAGCGCTCAGCGGGTCTTACGAGCAGTACTTC
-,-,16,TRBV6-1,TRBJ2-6,CASSENSGSGANVLTF,TGTGCCAGCAGTGAGAATAGCGGCTCTGGGGCCAACGTCCTGACTTTC
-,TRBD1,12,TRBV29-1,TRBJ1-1,CSVSGTVFEAFF,TGCAGCGTTTCCGGGACAGTGTTTGAAGCTTTCTTT
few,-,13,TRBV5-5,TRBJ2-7,CASSLLTLYEQYF,TGTGCCAGCAGCTTACTAACCCTCTACGAGCAGTACTTC
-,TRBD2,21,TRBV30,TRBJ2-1,CAWTSGLLAGEVKGSYNEQFF,TGTGCCTGGACCTCAGGCCTACTAGCGGGAGAGGTAAAAGGATCCTACAATGAGCAGTTCTTC
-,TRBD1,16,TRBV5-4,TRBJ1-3,CASSRDRPDSGNTIYF,TGTGCCAGCAGCAGGGACAGGCCTGACTCTGGAAACACCATATATTTT
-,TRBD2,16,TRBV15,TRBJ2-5,CATSVRGRIVGETQYF,TGTGCCACCAGCGTGCGCGGGAGGATCGTTGGAGAGACCCAGTACTTC
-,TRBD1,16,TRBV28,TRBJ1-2,CASRKDDRGRVYGYTF,TGTGCCAGCAGGAAGGACGACAGGGGGCGGGTCTATGGCTACACCTTC
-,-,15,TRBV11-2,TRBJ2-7,CASSFGGASSYEQYF,TGTGCCAGCAGCTTCGGTGGGGCTAGCTCCTACGAGCAGTACTTC
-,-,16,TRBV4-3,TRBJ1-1,CASSHEEIGEVTEAFF,TGCGCCAGCAGCCATGAGGAGATCGGGGAGGTCACTGAAGCTTTCTTT
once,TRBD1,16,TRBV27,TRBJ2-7,CASTPDGTGGSSEQYF,TGTGCCAGCACCCCGGACGGGACAGGAGGTTCGAGTGAGCAGTACTTC
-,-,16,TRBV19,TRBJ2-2,CASSIRDSLHTGELFF,TGTGCCAGTAGTATCCGGGACTCACTTCACACCGGGGAGCTGTTTTTT
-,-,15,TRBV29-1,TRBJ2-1,CSPSWTDGRDNEQFF,TGCAGCCCATCCTGGACGGACGGGAGAGACAATGAGCAGTTCTTC
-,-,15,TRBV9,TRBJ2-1,CASGGSPSSYNEQFF,TGTGCCAGCGGAGGGAGCCCGAGCTCCTACAATGAGCAGTTCTTC
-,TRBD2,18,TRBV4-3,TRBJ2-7,CASSQEVRLAGSGYEQYF,TGCGCCAGCAGCCAAGAGGTGCGGCTAGCGGGTTCTGGCTACGAGCAGTACTTC
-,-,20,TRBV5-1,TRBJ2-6,CASSLWAQGPHAGGANVLTF,TGCGCCAGCAGCTTGTGGGCACAGGGACCCCACGCAGGTGGGGCCAACGTCCTGACTTTC
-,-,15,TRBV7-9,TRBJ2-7,CASSLGGTRRAEQYF,TGTGCCAGCAGCCTAGGCGGGACGAGGAGAGCCGAGCAGTACTTC
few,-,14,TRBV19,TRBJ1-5,CASAGPSSDQPQHF,TGTGCCAGCGCGGGTCCTTCCTCCGATCAGCCCCAGCATTTT
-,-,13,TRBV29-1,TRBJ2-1,CSVGRVARNEQFF,TGCAGCGTTGGGAGGGTCGCGCGGAATGAGCAGTTCTTC
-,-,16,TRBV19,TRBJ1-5,CASSIDGTVSNQPQHF,TGTGCCAGTAGTATAGATGGAACAGTTAGCAATCAGCCCCAGCATTTT
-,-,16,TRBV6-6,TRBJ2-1,CASRHTGPRIYNEQFF,TGTGCCAGCAGACACACAGGTCCTAGGATCTACAATGAGCAGTTCTTC
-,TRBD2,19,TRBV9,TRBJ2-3,CASSASGRGTVFPADTQYF,TGTGCCAGCAGCGCTAGCGGGAGGGGGACAGTTTTCCCGGCAGATACGCAGTATTTT
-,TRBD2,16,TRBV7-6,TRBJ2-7,CASSLASSGAYYEQYF,TGTGCCAGCAGCTTGGCCTCTAGCGGGGCATACTACGAGCAGTACTTC
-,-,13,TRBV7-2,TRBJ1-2,CASSHPGVRGYTF,TGTGCCAGCAGCCACCCAGGGGTACGGGGCTACACCTTC
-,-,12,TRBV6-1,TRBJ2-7,CASSSASGEQYF,TGTGCCAGCAGTTCCGCTAGTGGCGAGCAGTACTTC
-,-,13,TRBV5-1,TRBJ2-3,CASNFNTTDTQYF,TGCGCCAGCAATTTCAACACCACAGATACGCAGTATTTT
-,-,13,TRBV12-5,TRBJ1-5,CASGLVRNQPQHF,TGTGCTAGTGGTTTGGTCAGAAATCAGCCCCAGCATTTT
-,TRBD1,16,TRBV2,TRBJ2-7,CASSEARGDRVGEQYF,TGTGCCAGCAGTGAAGCGCGAGGGGACAGGGTAGGCGAGCAGTACTTC
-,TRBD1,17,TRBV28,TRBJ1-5,CASSFPQGAGSNQPQHF,TGTGCCAGCAGTTTCCCTCAGGGGGCCGGGAGCAATCAGCCCCAGCATTTT
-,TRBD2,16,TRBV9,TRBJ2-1,CASSVKSGSSYNEQFF,TGTGCCAGCAGCGTCAAGAGCGGGAGCTCCTACAATGAGCAGTTCTTC
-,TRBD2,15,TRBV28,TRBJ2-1,CASSLAGGPPNEQFF,TGTGCCAGCAGCCTAGCGGGAGGGCCTCCCAATGAGCAGTTCTTC
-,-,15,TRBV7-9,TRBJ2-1,CASSFGRVGYNEQFF,TGTGCCAGCAGCTTTGGCAGGGTTGGCTACAATGAGCAGTTCTTC
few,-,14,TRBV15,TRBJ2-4,CATSRDKQSNIQYF,TGTGCCACCAGCAGAGATAAACAGTCAAACATTCAGTACTTC
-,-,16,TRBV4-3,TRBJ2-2,CASSHRGLELAGELFF,TGCGCCAGCAGCCATAGAGGTCTCGAGCTTGCCGGGGAGCTGTTTTTT
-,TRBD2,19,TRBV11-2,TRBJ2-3,CASSSRGLAGAPPTDTQYF,TGTGCCAGCAGCTCAAGGGGACTAGCGGGAGCCCCCCCCACAGATACGCAGTATTTT
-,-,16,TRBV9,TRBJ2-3,CASSVGLNPSTDTQYF,TGTGCCAGCAGCGTTGGGCTAAACCCAAGCACAGATACGCAGTATTTT
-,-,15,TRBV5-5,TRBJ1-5,CASSAGTYSNQPQHF,TGTGCCAGCAGCGCCGGGACTTATAGCAATCAGCCCCAGCATTTT
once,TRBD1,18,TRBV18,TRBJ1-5,CASSPRSGTGGRSQPQHF,TGTGCCAGCTCACCACGATCCGGGACAGGGGGCCGCAGTCAGCCCCAGCATTTT
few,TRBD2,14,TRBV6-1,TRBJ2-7,CASRDTGGGNEQYF,TGTGCCAGCAGAGATACGGGAGGCGGGAACGAGCAGTACTTC
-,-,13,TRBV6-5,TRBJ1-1,CASSGFREVVTFF,TGTGCCAGCAGTGGCTTCAGGGAGGTTGTCACTTTCTTT
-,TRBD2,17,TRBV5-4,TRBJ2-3,CASSYPVQREGTDTQYF,TGTGCCAGCAGCTACCCCGTTCAGCGGGAAGGCACAGATACGCAGTATTTT
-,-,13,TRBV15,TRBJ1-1,CATSSFRSTEAFF,TGTGCCACCAGCAGTTTCCGGTCCACTGAAGCTTTCTTT
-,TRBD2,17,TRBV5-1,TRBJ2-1,CASSSFRGGRADNEQFF,TGCGCCAGCAGCTCCTTTAGGGGCGGGAGGGCCGACAATGAGCAGTTCTTC
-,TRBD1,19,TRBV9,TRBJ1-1,CASSESGGTGGKGDTEAFF,TGTGCCAGCAGTGAGTCAGGAGGGACAGGGGGCAAGGGGGACACTGAAGCTTTCTTT
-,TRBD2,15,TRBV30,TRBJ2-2,CVWRTGGRAAGELFF,TGTGTCTGGAGGACTGGCGGGAGGGCAGCCGGGGAGCTGTTTTTT
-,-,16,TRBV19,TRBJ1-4,CASSALAGPPNEKLFF,TGTGCCAGTAGTGCCCTCGCGGGCCCCCCTAATGAAAAACTGTTTTTT
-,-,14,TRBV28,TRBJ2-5,CASSSRTDQETQYF,TGTGCCAGCAGTTCGAGGACAGACCAAGAGACCCAGTACTTC